These 32 T cell receptor beta chains were sequenced from one sample in a study of blood T cell repertoires in COVID-19. Generated by immunoSEQ multiplex PCR, the TCRdb table keeps only in-frame clones and is missing some. This table has about 250,000 clones, 80% to 95% appearing once. Material for sequencing was peripheral blood. The receptors here all came from a man in his thirties or forties with COVID-19, enrolled during active disease.

This chain connects TRBV19 to TRBJ1-6; D perhaps matches TRBD1 (6 bases). This CDR3 is 14 amino acids long. Germline V gene sequence: CDR1 LNHDA, CDR2 SQIVND (reference sequence). V lost 3 bases and J lost 5, with 8 bases in between. The CDR3 loop reads CASSMGQNNSPLHF. The CDR3, as DNA: TGTGCCAGTAGTATGGGACAAAATAATTCACCCCTCCACTTT.

The chain has TRBV10-2 and TRBJ1-2; no firm D call. This CDR3 has 14 amino acids. Germline CDR1 WSHSY, CDR2 SAAADI. Trimming left V 2 bases short and J 2 bases short, with 9 bases between. CDR3 nucleotide sequence: TGCGCCAGCAGTGAGGTGGAGTTAAACTATGGCTACACCTTC. It specifies CASSEVELNYGYTF.

The rearrangement joins TRBV7-6 to TRBJ2-7; D remains ambiguous. This CDR3 has 15 residues. From germline, CDR1 is SGHVS and CDR2 FNYEAQ. The V end was cut by 1 base, the J end by 0 bases, with 10 bases between. This CDR3 reads CASSLGGAPSYEQYF. The CDR3 bases are TGTGCCAGCAGCTTAGGAGGCGCACCCTCCTACGAGCAGTACTTC.

Details on this clone: In the same sample, other DNA sequences code for this CDR3. The chain uses TRBV5-1 and TRBJ2-5, with 8 bases aligning to TRBD1. The CDR3 is 13 amino acids. Germline CDR1 and CDR2: SGHRS and YFSETQ. Losses at the gene ends were 0 bases for V and 5 bases for J; bases not matched to a gene: 0. As DNA, the CDR3 is TGCGCCAGCAGCTTGGGACAGGGGGAGACCCAGTACTTC. It specifies CASSLGQGETQYF. Complete variable domain (other parts from reference TRBV5-1 and TRBJ2-5): KAGVTQTPRYLIKTRGQQVTLSCSPISGHRSVSWYQQTPGQGLQFLFEYFSETQRNKGNFPGRFSGRQFSNSRSEMNVSTLELGDSALYLCASSLGQGETQYFGPGTRLLVL.

CDR3 nucleotide sequence: TGTGCCAGCAGCTTTTGGGTTGGGAGGGTGAATGAGCAGTTCTTC. It is translated as CASSFWVGRVNEQFF. V gene TRBV5-6 combines with J gene TRBJ2-1, with 7 bases lining up with TRBD2. CDR3 length: 15 amino acids. Germline V gene sequence: CDR1 SGHDT, CDR2 YYEEEE. The trim removed 2 bases at V and 7 bases at J, leaving 9 bases unmatched.

The chain joins TRBV18 to TRBJ1-2; D gene unclear. V was cut by 3 bases and J by 7 bases, with 21 bases left in between. Germline lookup yields CDR1 KGHSH and CDR2 LQKENI. CDR3 length: 16 amino acids. The CDR3 spells CASSPGLGPGIGGYTF. The CDR3 nucleotides are TGTGCCAGCTCACCCGGGCTAGGGCCGGGGATCGGTGGCTACACCTTC.

The sample holds one count of this clone. This chain joins TRBV5-1 and TRBJ2-3; 9 nucleotides align to TRBD2. V shed 1 base, J shed 2 bases, and the junction held 5 bases outside the gene matches. CDR3 length: 16 residues. The germline V gene has CDR1 SGHRS and CDR2 YFSETQ. CDR3 region: CASSLLPSGDTDTQYF. The CDR3 DNA follows: TGCGCCAGCAGCTTGCTACCTAGCGGGGACACAGATACGCAGTATTTT.

The chain links TRBV18 to TRBJ1-4; D is uncertain. The CDR3 has 15 residues. Trimming pared 6 bases from V and 0 bases from J, leaving 11 bases between. From germline, CDR1 is KGHSH and CDR2 LQKENI. The CDR3 coding sequence is TGTGCCAGCTCTCGCGGTCCTACAACTAATGAAAAACTGTTTTTT. Its translation is CASSRGPTTNEKLFF.

The V gene is TRBV6-1, the J gene TRBJ1-1, with 9 bases identical to TRBD1. The CDR3 loop spans 15 amino acids. The ends lost 3 bases at V and 5 bases at J; junction bases unmatched: 7. Germline V gene data show CDR1 as MNHNS and CDR2 as SASEGT. The CDR3 spells CASSEKQGAVTEAFF. In DNA form, the CDR3 reads TGTGCCAGCAGTGAGAAACAGGGGGCAGTAACTGAAGCTTTCTTT.

This clone has only a few counts. V usage is TRBV7-9 and J usage is TRBJ2-7, with TRBD1 matching over 9 bases. The CDR3 sequence is 15 residues long. Germline CDR1 SEHNR, CDR2 FQNEAQ (reference sequence). The junction had 6 bases not matched to a gene; V was cut back by 5 bases and J by 1 base. The chain's CDR3 is CASSPRDRESYEQYF. The CDR3 region has the DNA TGTGCCAGCAGCCCCCGGGACAGGGAATCCTACGAGCAGTACTTC.

The J gene is TRBJ2-3, the V gene TRBV11-3; 11 bases align to TRBD2. Losses at the gene ends were 1 base for V and 4 bases for J; bases not matched to a gene: 10. The CDR3 consists of 18 residues. Germline lookup yields CDR1 SGHNT and CDR2 YENEEA. DNA of the CDR3: TGTGCCAGCAGCTTAGGAGGGACTAGCGGAAACTCCGCAGATACGCAGTATTTT. Translating it yields CASSLGGTSGNSADTQYF.

This clone rates as medium-sized (0.01 to 0.1%). The V and J genes are TRBV30 and TRBJ2-7, with a weak D call TRBD2 (6 bases). V was shortened by 4 bases and J by 1 base, with 14 bases between the two germline ends. This CDR3 has 14 residues. Germline values: CDR1 GTSNPN, CDR2 SVGIG (reference sequence). In DNA, the CDR3 is TGTGCCTGGAAGCTCACGCGGGGTTCCTACGAGCAGTACTTC. It translates to CAWKLTRGSYEQYF. Full variable domain (outside the CDR3, taken from reference TRBV30 and TRBJ2-7): SQTIHQWPATLVQPVGSPLSLECTVEGTSNPNLYWYRQAAGRGLQLLFYSVGIGQISSEVPQNLSASRPQDRQFILSSKKLLLSDSGFYLCAWKLTRGSYEQYFGPGTRLTVT.

V is TRBV5-1 and J is TRBJ2-1; 7 bases align to TRBD2. The CDR3 is made up of 15 amino acids. Per germline, CDR1 SGHRS and CDR2 YFSETQ. J lost 6 bases, V lost 0 bases, and 6 bases had no gene match. The CDR3 nucleotides are TGCGCCAGCAGCTTGGGGTCTAGCGGTCCCAATGAGCAGTTCTTC. This encodes CASSLGSSGPNEQFF.

The genes are TRBV10-3 and TRBJ2-3, with TRBD1 identical over 9 bases. Germline V lookup: CDR1 ENHRY, CDR2 SYGVKD. The CDR3 is 16 amino acids. V lost 4 bases, J lost 5 bases, and 10 bases stayed unmatched. The CDR3, as DNA: TGTGCCATCAGTGGGAACCGGGACAGGGTGGAAGATACGCAGTATTTT. This gives the protein CAISGNRDRVEDTQYF.

The chain has TRBV5-1 and TRBJ1-2; D may be TRBD1 (5 bases). Germline V gene lookup returns CDR1 SGHRS and CDR2 YFSETQ. The CDR3 is made up of 13 amino acids. The V and J ends lost 2 bases and 3 bases respectively, with 8 bases between them. The chain's CDR3 is CASSFETDYGYTF. The DNA for the CDR3 is TGCGCCAGCAGCTTCGAGACAGACTATGGCTACACCTTC.

This clone was recorded only once. The chain links TRBV5-6 to TRBJ2-3; 7 positions agree with TRBD1. Looked up from germline, CDR1 is SGHDT and CDR2 is YYEEEE. There are 15 residues in the CDR3. V lost 3 bases and J lost 0; bases outside the gene matches: 4. The CDR3 region is CASSYTGVSTDTQYF. The CDR3 region has the DNA TGTGCCAGCAGCTATACAGGGGTGAGCACAGATACGCAGTATTTT.

This chain joins TRBV6-5 and TRBJ1-2; no reliable D call. Trimming stripped 0 bases from V and 3 bases from J, with 5 bases between. This CDR3 comprises 13 residues. The germline CDR1 and CDR2 sequences are MNHEY and SVGAGI. The CDR3 region is CASSYSADYGYTF. In DNA, the CDR3 is TGTGCCAGCAGTTACTCGGCGGACTATGGCTACACCTTC.

V is TRBV5-1 and J is TRBJ1-5; 8 positions agree with TRBD1. The CDR3 sequence is 14 residues long. J gave up 2 bases and V 3 bases, and 1 base lay outside the gene matches. Per germline, CDR1 SGHRS and CDR2 YFSETQ. CDR3 coding DNA: TGCGCCAGCAGCTCAGGGGGCCGCAATCAGCCCCAGCATTTT. Amino acid sequence: CASSSGGRNQPQHF.

The chain employs TRBV2 and TRBJ2-5; D is unresolved. V shed 6 bases and J shed 4 bases, with 6 bases lying between them. CDR3 length: 11 amino acids. From germline, CDR1 is SNHLY and CDR2 FYNNEI. The CDR3: CASRSGETQYF. The CDR3 DNA reads TGTGCCAGCAGGTCCGGAGAGACCCAGTACTTC. Full variable domain (rest looked up from reference TRBV2 and TRBJ2-5): EPEVTQTPSHQVTQMGQEVILRCVPISNHLYFYWYRQILGQKVEFLVSFYNNEISEKSEIFDDQFSVERPDGSNFTLKIRSTKLEDSAMYFCASRSGETQYFGPGTRLLVL.

The chain has TRBV27 and TRBJ2-7; TRBD1 matches 8 bases. The CDR3 is made up of 14 amino acids. Per germline, CDR1 MNHEY and CDR2 SMNVEV (reference sequence). J gave up 5 bases and V 3 bases, and 6 bases lay outside the gene matches. The CDR3: CASSFQGAVDEQYF. The CDR3 DNA reads TGTGCCAGCAGTTTTCAGGGGGCCGTCGACGAGCAGTACTTC.

The sample holds one count of this clone. V is TRBV3-1 (or the pseudogene TRBV3-2) and J is TRBJ1-4, with a possible D match to TRBD1 (6 bases). Trimming removed 4 bases from V and 7 bases from J, with 13 bases in between. The CDR3 runs to 14 residues. Germline CDR1 and CDR2: LGHDT and YNNKEL (reference sequence). In DNA form, the CDR3 reads TGTGCCAGCAGCCCACAGGGAACGGGTGAAAAACTGTTTTTT. Residues: CASSPQGTGEKLFF.

The chain carries TRBV6-4 and TRBJ2-4; 7 bases match TRBD1. The CDR3 length is 15 residues. CDR1 MRHNA and CDR2 SNTAGT come from the germline V gene. Trimming at V came to 4 bases and at J to 4 bases, leaving 7 bases not matched to a gene. The CDR3 DNA reads TGTGCCAGCAGTGCCGATGGGACAGCAAAAAACATTCAGTACTTC. Protein product: CASSADGTAKNIQYF.

This chain links TRBV28 with TRBJ2-3; D perhaps matches TRBD2 (6 bases). V shed 4 bases and J shed 4 bases, with 21 bases lying between them. This CDR3 comprises 17 residues. Germline assignment: CDR1 MDHEN and CDR2 SYDVKM. Here the CDR3 DNA reads TGTGCCAGCAGTTCAAGGGACCCGGGGGTTAGTGCAGATACGCAGTATTTT. Translation gives CASSSRDPGVSADTQYF. Using reference TRBV28 and TRBJ2-3 for the parts outside the CDR3, the full variable domain is DVKVTQSSRYLVKRTGEKVFLECVQDMDHENMFWYRQDPGLGLRLIYFSYDVKMKEKGDIPEGYSVSREKKERFSLILESASTNQTSMYLCASSSRDPGVSADTQYFGPGTRLTVL.

The chain couples TRBV18 to TRBJ2-6; D is perhaps TRBD2 (5 bases). This CDR3 region has 17 residues. The V end lost 6 bases, the J end lost 0 bases, and 15 bases lay between the germline ends. In germline, CDR1 is KGHSH, CDR2 LQKENI. CDR3 DNA sequence: TGTGCCAGCTCCAGCAGCCCGGGATCCTCTGGGGCCAACGTCCTGACTTTC. Translation gives CASSSSPGSSGANVLTF. Variable domain in full (rest from reference TRBV18 and TRBJ2-6): NAGVMQNPRHLVRRRGQEARLRCSPMKGHSHVYWYRQLPEEGLKFMVYLQKENIIDESGMPKERFSAEFPKEGPSILRIQQVVRGDSAAYFCASSSSPGSSGANVLTFGAGSRLTVL.

This chain uses TRBV29-1 with TRBJ1-1; D gene uncertain. This CDR3 is 14 amino acids long. CDR1 is SQVTM and CDR2 is ANQGSEA in the germline V gene. Trimming stripped 7 bases from V and 3 bases from J, with 18 bases between. CDR3 region: CSGRDRWKDTEAFF. In nucleotides, the CDR3 is TGCAGCGGGAGAGACCGATGGAAAGACACTGAAGCTTTCTTT.

The chain combines TRBV5-1 with TRBJ1-6, with D unresolved. CDR1 and CDR2 (germline): SGHRS, YFSETQ. The CDR3 totals 13 residues. Trimming pared 5 bases from V and 4 bases from J, leaving 7 bases between. The CDR3 loop reads CASSSGYNSPLHF. The CDR3, as DNA: TGCGCCAGCAGTTCAGGATATAATTCACCCCTCCACTTT.

The chain combines TRBV7-9 with TRBJ2-5, with D possibly TRBD1 on 6 matching bases. The CDR3 runs to 15 residues. Germline V gene lookup returns CDR1 SEHNR and CDR2 FQNEAQ (reference sequence). V was pared by 5 bases and J by 3 bases, with 16 bases between. The CDR3 DNA reads as TGTGCCAGCAGCCTACCGGACAGTCGTAAAGAGACCCAGTACTTC. Encoded protein: CASSLPDSRKETQYF.

The chain joins TRBV4-1 to TRBJ1-2; D not certain. Germline CDR1 reads MGHRA; CDR2 reads YSYEKL. Trimming pared 0 bases from V and 1 base from J, leaving 6 bases between. The CDR3 length is 14 residues. The CDR3 DNA reads as TGCGCCAGCAGCCAAGAGGCGGTTAACTATGGCTACACCTTC. Translation gives CASSQEAVNYGYTF.

The chain links TRBV9 to TRBJ1-2; D gene unclear. Trimming left V 0 bases short and J 4 bases short, with 22 bases between. Germline assignment: CDR1 SGDLS and CDR2 YYNGEE. The length of the CDR3 is 18 residues. This chain's CDR3 is CASSVVNGPPVSGYGYTF. The CDR3 nucleotides are TGTGCCAGCAGCGTAGTAAATGGGCCGCCCGTCTCAGGCTATGGCTACACCTTC.

The V and J genes are TRBV3-1 (or the pseudogene TRBV3-2) and TRBJ1-2, with 12 bases matching TRBD1. CDR1 is LGHDT, CDR2 YNNKEL, per germline (reference sequence). Losses at the gene ends were 0 bases for V and 7 bases for J; bases not matched to a gene: 9. The CDR3 is 17 residues long. CDR3 in amino acids: CASSQDWGTGGLGGYTF. CDR3 bases: TGTGCCAGCAGCCAAGATTGGGGGACAGGGGGCTTGGGTGGCTACACCTTC.

The rearrangement uses TRBV11-3 and TRBJ2-1, with TRBD2 identical over 12 bases. Germline values: CDR1 SGHNT, CDR2 YENEEA. This CDR3 has 17 residues. Germline trimming cut 1 base from V and 9 bases from J; bases unmatched to any gene: 10. CDR3 in DNA: TGTGCCAGCAGCTTAGGTGCACTAGCGGGGGGATCCGGTGAGCAGTTCTTC. Its translation is CASSLGALAGGSGEQFF.

DNA for the CDR3: TGTGCCACCGAAGACAAGGCCACAGATACGCAGTATTTT. This translates into CATEDKATDTQYF. This chain joins TRBV24-1 and TRBJ2-3; D call uncertain. This CDR3 region has 13 residues. Germline V lookup: CDR1 KGHDR, CDR2 SFDVKD. The ends were cut back, 9 bases at V and 2 bases at J, with 11 bases in the middle.